The clone carrying this T cell receptor (beta chain) was seen a single time. V lost 1 base and J 11 bases, leaving 14 bases between the germline ends. This CDR3 has 12 residues. Germline loops: CDR1 GTSNPN, CDR2 SVGIG (reference sequence). Methods used by the authors: It was from reference gene primer amplification that nucleated cell counts were estimated. Measured with immunoSEQ multiplex PCR; TCRdb has only the in-frame clones, and not every one. V, J and clone size are those of that table, while D and trimming were read from the DNA. The table records around 260,000 clones, approximately 90% of them present only once. The data stem from a study of blood T cell repertoires in COVID-19. On the study more broadly: Sites across the United States, Italy and Spain contributed samples from acute and convalescent COVID-19.

Sequencing was carried out using peripheral blood. V is TRBV30 and J is TRBJ1-1; no reliable D call. The origin of this receptor is a woman aged 25 to 39 with COVID-19, enrolled during active disease. The CDR3 protein is CAWSAARPGAFF. The CDR3, as DNA: TGTGCCTGGAGTGCTGCGAGACCCGGGGCTTTCTTT. Together with reference TRBV30 and TRBJ1-1, the CDR3 gives the full variable domain: SQTIHQWPATLVQPVGSPLSLECTVEGTSNPNLYWYRQAAGRGLQLLFYSVGIGQISSEVPQNLSASRPQDRQFILSSKKLLLSDSGFYLCAWSAARPGAFFGQGTRLTVV.